This TCR beta chain was documented in a study of blood T cell repertoires in COVID-19. Authors' analysis steps: Reference gene primers were amplified, and this amplification served to estimate nucleated cell counts. Sequencing used immunoSEQ multiplex PCR; TCRdb keeps in-frame clones, though not all of them. V and J calls and clone size are as listed in that table; D and trimming were resolved from the DNA. The data show around 220,000 clones, with 84% seen just once and approximately 7.3% held by the top ten. Participant-given clinical history determined each cohort assignment. Symptom resolution, clearance, or two negative PCRs marked donors in Cohort 3 as recovered. The CDR3 runs 17 residues. Trimming at V came to 0 bases and at J to 8 bases, leaving 12 bases not matched to a gene. CDR1 is SGHDT and CDR2 is YYEEEE in the germline V gene.

What was sequenced was PBMCs or T cells enriched from blood (not recorded which). The sequence came from a woman aged 40 to 49 who had recovered from COVID-19. The rearrangement links TRBV5-6 to TRBJ2-4; 9 bases align to TRBD2. CDR3 residues: CASSLGGSGRGWDIQYF. CDR3 in DNA: TGTGCCAGCAGCTTGGGTGGTAGCGGGAGAGGGTGGGACATTCAGTACTTC.